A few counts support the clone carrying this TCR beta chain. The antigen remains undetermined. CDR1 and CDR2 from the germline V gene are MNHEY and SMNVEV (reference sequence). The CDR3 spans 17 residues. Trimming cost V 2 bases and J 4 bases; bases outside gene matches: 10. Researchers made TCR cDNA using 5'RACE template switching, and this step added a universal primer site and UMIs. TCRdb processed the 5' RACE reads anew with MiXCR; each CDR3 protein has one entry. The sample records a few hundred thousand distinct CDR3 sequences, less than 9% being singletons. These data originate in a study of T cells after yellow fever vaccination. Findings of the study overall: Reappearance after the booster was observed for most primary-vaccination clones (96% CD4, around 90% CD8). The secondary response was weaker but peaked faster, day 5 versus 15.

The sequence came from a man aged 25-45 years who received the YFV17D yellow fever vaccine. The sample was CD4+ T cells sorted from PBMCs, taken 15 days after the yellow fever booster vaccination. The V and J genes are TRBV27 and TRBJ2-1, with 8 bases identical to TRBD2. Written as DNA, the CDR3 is TGTGCCAGCAGTTTACGGGGGGGGGACATCCCGTACAATGAGCAGTTCTTC. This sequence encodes CASSLRGGDIPYNEQFF.